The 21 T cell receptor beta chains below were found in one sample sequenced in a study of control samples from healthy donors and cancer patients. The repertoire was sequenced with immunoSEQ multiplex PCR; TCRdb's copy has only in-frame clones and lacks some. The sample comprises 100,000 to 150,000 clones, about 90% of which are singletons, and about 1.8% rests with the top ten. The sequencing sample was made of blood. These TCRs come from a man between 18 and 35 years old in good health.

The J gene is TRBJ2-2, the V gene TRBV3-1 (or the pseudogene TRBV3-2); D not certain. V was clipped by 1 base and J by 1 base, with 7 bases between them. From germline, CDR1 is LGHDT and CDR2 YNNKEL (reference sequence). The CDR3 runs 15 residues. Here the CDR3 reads CASSQVPLNTGELFF. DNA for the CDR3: TGTGCCAGCAGCCAAGTTCCGTTGAACACCGGGGAGCTGTTTTTT.

CDR3 nucleotide sequence: TGTGCCAGCAGCTCTGGGACCACAGGGGTCGGCGGCTACACCTTC. Translating it yields CASSSGTTGVGGYTF. V and J are TRBV7-2 and TRBJ1-2; the match to TRBD1 covers 7 bases. CDR3 length: 15 residues. Germline-derived CDR1 and CDR2 are SGHTA and FQGNSA. The trim removed 4 bases at V and 8 bases at J, leaving 13 bases unmatched.

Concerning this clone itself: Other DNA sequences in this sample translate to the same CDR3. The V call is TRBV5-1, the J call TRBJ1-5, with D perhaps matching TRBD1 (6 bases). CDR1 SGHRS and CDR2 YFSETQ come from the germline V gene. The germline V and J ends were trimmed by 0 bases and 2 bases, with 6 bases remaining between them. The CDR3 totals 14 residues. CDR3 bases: TGCGCCAGCAGCTTGGAGGGGGGCAATCAGCCCCAGCATTTT. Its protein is CASSLEGGNQPQHF.

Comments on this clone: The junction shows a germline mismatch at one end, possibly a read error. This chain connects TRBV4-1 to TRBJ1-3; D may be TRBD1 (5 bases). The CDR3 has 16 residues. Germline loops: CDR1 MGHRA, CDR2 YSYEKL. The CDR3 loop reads CASRQGVGTAGNTIYF. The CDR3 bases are TGCGCCAGCAGACAAGGGGTAGGGACCGCCGGAAACACCATATATTTT.

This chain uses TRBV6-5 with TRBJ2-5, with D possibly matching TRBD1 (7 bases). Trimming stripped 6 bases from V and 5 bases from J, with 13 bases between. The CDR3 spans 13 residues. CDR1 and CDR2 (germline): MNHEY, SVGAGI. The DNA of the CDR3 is TGTGCCAGCAGCTGGACAGGAGGGGAGACCCAGTACTTC. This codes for CASSWTGGETQYF.

The CDR3 loop is CASTNQTNYGYTF. The CDR3 region has the DNA TGTGCCAGCACTAACCAAACTAACTATGGCTACACCTTC. The genes are TRBV5-4 and TRBJ1-2; D remains unclear. This CDR3 is built from 13 residues. Germline V lookup: CDR1 SGHNT, CDR2 YYREEE (reference sequence). Trimming took 6 bases from V and 0 from J, leaving 9 bases between them.

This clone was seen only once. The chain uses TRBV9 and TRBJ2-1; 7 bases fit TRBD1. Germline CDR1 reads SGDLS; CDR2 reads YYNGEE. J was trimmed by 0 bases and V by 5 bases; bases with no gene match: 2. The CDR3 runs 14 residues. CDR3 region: CASSSGGSYNEQFF. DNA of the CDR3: TGTGCCAGCAGTTCAGGGGGCTCCTACAATGAGCAGTTCTTC.

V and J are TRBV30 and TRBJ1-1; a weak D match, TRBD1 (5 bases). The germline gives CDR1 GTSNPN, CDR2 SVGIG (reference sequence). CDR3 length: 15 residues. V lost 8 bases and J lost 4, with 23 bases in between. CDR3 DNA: TGTGCCCGTGAGACAGCCAGGCTAGGGGCCACTGAAGCTTTCTTT. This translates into CARETARLGATEAFF.

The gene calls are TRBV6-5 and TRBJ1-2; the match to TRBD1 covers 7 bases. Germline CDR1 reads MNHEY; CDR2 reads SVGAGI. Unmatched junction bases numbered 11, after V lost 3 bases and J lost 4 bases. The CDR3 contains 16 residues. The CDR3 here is CASSYQTGLLSYGYTF. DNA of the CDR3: TGTGCCAGCAGTTATCAGACAGGGCTGCTAAGCTATGGCTACACCTTC.

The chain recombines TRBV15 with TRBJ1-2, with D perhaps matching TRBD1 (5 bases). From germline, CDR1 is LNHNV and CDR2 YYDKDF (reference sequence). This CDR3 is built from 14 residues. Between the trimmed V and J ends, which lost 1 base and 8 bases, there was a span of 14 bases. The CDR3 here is CATSRAVTGDGYTF. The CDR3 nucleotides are TGTGCCACCAGCAGAGCCGTTACTGGGGACGGCTACACCTTC.

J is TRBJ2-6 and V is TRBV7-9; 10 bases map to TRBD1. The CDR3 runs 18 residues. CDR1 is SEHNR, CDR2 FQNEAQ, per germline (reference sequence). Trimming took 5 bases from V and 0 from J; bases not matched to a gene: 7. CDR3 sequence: CASSEGQGFFSGANVLTF. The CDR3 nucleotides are TGTGCCAGCAGCGAGGGACAGGGGTTTTTCTCTGGGGCCAACGTCCTGACTTTC.

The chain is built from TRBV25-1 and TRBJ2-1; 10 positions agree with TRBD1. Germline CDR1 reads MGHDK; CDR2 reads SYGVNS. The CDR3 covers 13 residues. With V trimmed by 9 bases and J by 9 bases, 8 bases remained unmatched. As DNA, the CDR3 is TGTGCCAGTAAGACAGGGGGCTTCGTTGAGCAGTTCTTC. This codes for CASKTGGFVEQFF. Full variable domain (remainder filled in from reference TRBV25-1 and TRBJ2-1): EADIYQTPRYLVIGTGKKITLECSQTMGHDKMYWYQQDPGMELHLIHYSYGVNSTEKGDLSSESTVSRIRTEHFPLTLESARPSHTSQYLCASKTGGFVEQFFGPGTRLTVL.

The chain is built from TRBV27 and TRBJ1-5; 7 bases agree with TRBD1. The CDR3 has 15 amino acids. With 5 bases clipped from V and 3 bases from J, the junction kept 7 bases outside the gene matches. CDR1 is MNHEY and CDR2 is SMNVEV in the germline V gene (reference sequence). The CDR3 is CASSRKGQPNQPQHF. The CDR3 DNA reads TGTGCCAGCAGTCGAAAGGGACAGCCCAATCAGCCCCAGCATTTT.

The CDR3 spells CASSVSGTSPDTQYF. The DNA for the CDR3 is TGTGCCAGCAGCGTTAGCGGGACCTCCCCAGATACGCAGTATTTT. The chain carries TRBV9 and TRBJ2-3, with 8 bases identical to TRBD2. The J segment lost 4 bases and the V segment lost 2 bases, leaving 6 bases of the junction unmatched. The CDR3 consists of 15 residues. The germline CDR1 and CDR2 sequences are SGDLS and YYNGEE.

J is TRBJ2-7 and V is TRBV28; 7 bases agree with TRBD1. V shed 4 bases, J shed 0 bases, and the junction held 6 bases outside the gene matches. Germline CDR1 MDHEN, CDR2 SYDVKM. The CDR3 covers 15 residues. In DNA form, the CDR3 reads TGTGCCAGCAGTTCCACAGACAGGGTCTCCTACGAGCAGTACTTC. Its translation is CASSSTDRVSYEQYF. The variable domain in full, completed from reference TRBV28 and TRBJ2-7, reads DVKVTQSSRYLVKRTGEKVFLECVQDMDHENMFWYRQDPGLGLRLIYFSYDVKMKEKGDIPEGYSVSREKKERFSLILESASTNQTSMYLCASSSTDRVSYEQYFGPGTRLTVT.

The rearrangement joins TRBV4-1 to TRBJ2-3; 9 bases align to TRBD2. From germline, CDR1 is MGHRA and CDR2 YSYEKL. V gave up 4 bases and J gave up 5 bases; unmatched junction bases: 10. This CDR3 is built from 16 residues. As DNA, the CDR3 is TGCGCCAGCAGCCTCCCAGCGGGAGGTAGTAGAGATACGCAGTATTTT. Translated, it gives CASSLPAGGSRDTQYF.

CDR3 sequence (DNA): TGTGCCAGCAGCCCCCAAGTTGGGGTTAATTCACCCCTCCACTTT. This sequence encodes CASSPQVGVNSPLHF. The chain uses TRBV11-2 and TRBJ1-6; the D is unclear. V lost 5 bases, J lost 6 bases, and 14 bases lay in between. This CDR3 has 15 amino acids. The germline V gene has CDR1 SGHAT and CDR2 FQNNGV.

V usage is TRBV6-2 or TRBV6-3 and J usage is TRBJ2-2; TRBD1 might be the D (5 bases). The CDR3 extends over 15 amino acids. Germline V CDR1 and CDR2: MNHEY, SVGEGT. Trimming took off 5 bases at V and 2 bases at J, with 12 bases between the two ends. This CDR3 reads CASSRRQTNTGELFF. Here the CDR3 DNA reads TGTGCCAGCAGTCGAAGACAGACAAACACCGGGGAGCTGTTTTTT.

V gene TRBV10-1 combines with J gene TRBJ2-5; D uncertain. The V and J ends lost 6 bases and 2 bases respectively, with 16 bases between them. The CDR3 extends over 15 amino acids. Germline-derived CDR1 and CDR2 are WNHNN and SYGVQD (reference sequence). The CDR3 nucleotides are TGCGCCAGCAGCGACCTGAACGGACCTCAAGAGACCCAGTACTTC. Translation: CASSDLNGPQETQYF.

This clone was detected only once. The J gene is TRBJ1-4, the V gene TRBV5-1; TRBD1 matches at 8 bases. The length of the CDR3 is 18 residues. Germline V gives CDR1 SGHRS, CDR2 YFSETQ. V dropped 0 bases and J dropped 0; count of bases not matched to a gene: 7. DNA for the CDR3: TGCGCCAGCAGCTTGGAAGGACAGGGATTTGCAACTAATGAAAAACTGTTTTTT. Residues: CASSLEGQGFATNEKLFF. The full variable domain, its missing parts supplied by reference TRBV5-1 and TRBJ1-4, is KAGVTQTPRYLIKTRGQQVTLSCSPISGHRSVSWYQQTPGQGLQFLFEYFSETQRNKGNFPGRFSGRQFSNSRSEMNVSTLELGDSALYLCASSLEGQGFATNEKLFFGSGTQLSVL.

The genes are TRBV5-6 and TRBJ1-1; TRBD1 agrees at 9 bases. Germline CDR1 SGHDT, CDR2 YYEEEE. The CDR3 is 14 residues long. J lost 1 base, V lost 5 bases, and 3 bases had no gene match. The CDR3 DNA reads TGTGCCAGCAGGGACAGGGGATGGAACACTGAAGCTTTCTTT. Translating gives CASRDRGWNTEAFF.